This T cell receptor beta chain is drawn from a study of early stage breast cancer tumors. Study-wide background: Most of the 16 invasive tumors were ER+, PR+ and HER2-.

Germline CDR1 and CDR2: MNHEY and SVGAGI. V dropped 3 bases and J dropped 7; count of bases not matched to a gene: 6. The CDR3 extends over 15 amino acids. Study results and caveats: Blood repertoires resembled normal breast more than tumor. Enriched TCRB sequences shared across patients were mostly commonly generated sequences. Compared with adjacent normal breast tissue, tumors showed about 2.3-fold greater T cell density and higher clonality.

Profiled with immunoSEQ multiplex PCR; TCRdb holds only in-frame clones, not every one. The top ten clones hold 4% to 5% of a sample with about 31,000 clones, roughly four fifths of them seen once. This clone has just a few counts. What it binds is not known. The chain joins TRBV6-5 to TRBJ2-2; 9 positions match TRBD2. The source is a person aged 40-50 years with breast cancer. Input material: blood. CDR3 DNA sequence: TGTGCCAGCAGTTATTTAAAGCGGGAGGACGGGGAGCTGTTTTTT. It yields the protein CASSYLKREDGELFF.